These 17 T cell receptor beta chains share one sample of origin, sequenced in a study of T cell responses to AZD1222 COVID-19 vaccine. Clones were read by immunoSEQ multiplex PCR, and TCRdb kept only the in-frame ones, dropping some. Among roughly 150,000 clones listed, roughly nine tenths were seen once. This material consisted of peripheral blood, taken on day 0 of AZD1222 vaccination. The receptor source for this set is an adult in good health.

DNA of the CDR3: TGTGCCAGCAGTTATGGGACGGCCGCATTCCAAGAGACCCAGTACTTC. This encodes CASSYGTAAFQETQYF. J is TRBJ2-5 and V is TRBV6-5; possibly TRBD1 or TRBD2 for D (5 bases each). V was shortened by 3 bases and J by 1 base, with 15 bases between the two germline ends. Per the germline V gene, CDR1 is MNHEY and CDR2 is SVGAGI. The CDR3 runs 16 residues.

The gene calls are TRBV19 and TRBJ2-7, with D tentatively TRBD2 (5 bases). The CDR3 sequence is 13 residues long. The germline gives CDR1 LNHDA, CDR2 SQIVND (reference sequence). The V gene lost 5 bases and the J gene lost 3 bases, with 11 bases spanning the gap. The CDR3 DNA is TGTGCCAGTAGTTTCCTCCGGGGCTACGAGCAGTACTTC. Amino acid sequence: CASSFLRGYEQYF.

A single count supports this clone. CDR3 in amino acids: CASSHFNPMSGLAQPQHF. In nucleotides, the CDR3 is TGTGCCAGCAGTCACTTTAACCCCATGTCAGGGTTGGCGCAGCCCCAGCATTTT. The chain has TRBV28 and TRBJ1-5, with D possibly being TRBD1 (5 bases). V was pared by 5 bases and J by 7 bases, with 27 bases between. The CDR3 is made up of 18 amino acids. From germline, CDR1 is MDHEN and CDR2 SYDVKM. Drawing the rest from reference TRBV28 and TRBJ1-5, the complete variable domain is DVKVTQSSRYLVKRTGEKVFLECVQDMDHENMFWYRQDPGLGLRLIYFSYDVKMKEKGDIPEGYSVSREKKERFSLILESASTNQTSMYLCASSHFNPMSGLAQPQHFGDGTRLSIL.

V usage is TRBV19 and J usage is TRBJ1-1; no reliable D call. V lost 3 bases and J 5 bases, leaving 16 bases between the germline ends. Germline assignment: CDR1 LNHDA and CDR2 SQIVND (reference sequence). The length of the CDR3 is 15 residues. CDR3 coding DNA: TGTGCCAGTAGTATTGACGGGTATGGAGGGACTGAAGCTTTCTTT. Encoded protein: CASSIDGYGGTEAFF.

The rearrangement links TRBV29-1 to TRBJ2-2; 8 bases map to TRBD2. The ends lost 8 bases at V and 1 base at J; junction bases unmatched: 6. The CDR3 runs to 14 residues. Germline V CDR1 and CDR2: SQVTM, ANQGSEA. The CDR3 is CSYSTSGNTGELFF. DNA for the CDR3: TGCAGCTATAGCACTAGCGGGAACACCGGGGAGCTGTTTTTT.

Written as DNA, the CDR3 is TGTGCCAGCAGCCAAGAAAGCGGCAGGGGTTATGGCTACACCTTC. As protein: CASSQESGRGYGYTF. The chain has TRBV14 and TRBJ1-2, with a tentative D call TRBD1 (6 bases). The CDR3 sequence is 15 residues long. V lost 0 bases and J lost 5, with 13 bases in between. The germline CDR1 and CDR2 sequences are SGHDN and FVKESK.

This sequence joins TRBV10-3 and TRBJ2-7, with D maybe TRBD1 (6 bases). Germline assignment: CDR1 ENHRY and CDR2 SYGVKD. This CDR3 comprises 12 residues. Trimming removed 5 bases at V and 4 bases at J, with 9 bases between. The CDR3 region is CAISLQGYEQYF. Written as DNA, the CDR3 is TGTGCCATCAGTCTCCAGGGGTACGAGCAGTACTTC.

This clone was found a few times. V usage is TRBV10-1 and J usage is TRBJ1-3; D may be TRBD1 (6 bases). Germline-derived CDR1 and CDR2 are WNHNN and SYGVQD (reference sequence). The CDR3 length is 14 residues. V was clipped by 3 bases and J by 4 bases, with 10 bases between them. CDR3 region: CASSEQGVGNTIYF. The CDR3 bases are TGCGCCAGCAGTGAACAGGGTGTAGGAAACACCATATATTTT.

The V call is TRBV30, the J call TRBJ1-5; D uncertain. V was shortened by 0 bases and J by 3 bases, with 9 bases between the two germline ends. The V gene's germline CDR1 is GTSNPN and CDR2 SVGIG (reference sequence). The CDR3 sequence is 14 residues long. The CDR3 nucleotides are TGTGCCTGGAGTGTATCGGCGTTCAATCAGCCCCAGCATTTT. Residues: CAWSVSAFNQPQHF.

The V gene is TRBV7-8, the J gene TRBJ1-3, with unresolved D. The CDR3 contains 18 residues. V lost 3 bases and J lost 5, with 23 bases in between. Germline V gives CDR1 SGHVS, CDR2 FQNEAQ. This CDR3 reads CASSFKSPEPRTRNTIYF. CDR3 bases: TGTGCCAGCAGCTTTAAGTCTCCCGAACCCCGAACCCGAAACACCATATATTTT.

The CDR3 protein is CSVERRLAGDGEQYF. Here the CDR3 DNA reads TGCAGCGTTGAACGTCGGCTAGCGGGAGACGGCGAGCAGTACTTC. The chain uses TRBV29-1 and TRBJ2-7; TRBD2 aligns across 10 bases. Germline CDR1 and CDR2: SQVTM and ANQGSEA. The V gene end was trimmed by 2 bases and the J gene end by 6 bases; junction bases not matched to a gene: 10. This CDR3 has 15 amino acids.

As DNA, the CDR3 is TGTGCCAGCAGCTTGGGCTCCATAAACACTGAAGCTTTCTTT. Translated: CASSLGSINTEAFF. The V and J genes are TRBV5-4 and TRBJ1-1; unclear D gene. Germline CDR1 SGHNT, CDR2 YYREEE (reference sequence). V was cut by 0 bases and J by 2 bases, with 8 bases left in between. CDR3 length: 14 amino acids.

The chain carries TRBV18 and TRBJ2-7; a possible D gene is TRBD2 (5 bases). V was shortened by 5 bases and J by 0 bases, with 11 bases between the two germline ends. This CDR3 has 14 amino acids. Germline V gene sequence: CDR1 KGHSH, CDR2 LQKENI. CDR3 sequence (DNA): TGTGCCAGCTCAAGGACTTTCTCCTCCTACGAGCAGTACTTC. Translated, it gives CASSRTFSSYEQYF.

The gene calls are TRBV19 and TRBJ1-6; D call uncertain. CDR3 length: 13 amino acids. The germline V and J ends were trimmed by 2 bases and 10 bases, with 9 bases remaining between them. Germline V gene data show CDR1 as LNHDA and CDR2 as SQIVND (reference sequence). In nucleotides, the CDR3 is TGTGCCAGTAGTATATCCGGTGGGTCACCCCTCCACTTT. This translates into CASSISGGSPLHF.

The CDR3 nucleotides read TGTGCCAGCTCCCCCCTTGGGGACGAGCAGTACTTC. Its protein is CASSPLGDEQYF. V and J are TRBV18 and TRBJ2-7; D unresolved. Germline V gives CDR1 KGHSH, CDR2 LQKENI. The V gene lost 6 bases and the J gene lost 5 bases, with 11 bases spanning the gap. The CDR3 has 12 amino acids.

This rearrangement joins TRBV4-3 to TRBJ1-3; D is possibly TRBD1 (6 bases). The CDR3 runs 15 residues. Trimming shortened V by 4 bases and J by 0 bases, and 10 bases separated the two germline ends. Germline lookup yields CDR1 LGHNA and CDR2 YSLEER. CDR3 amino acids: CASSLKQGSGNTIYF. CDR3 nucleotide sequence: TGCGCCAGCAGCCTAAAACAGGGCTCTGGAAACACCATATATTTT.

The V gene is TRBV7-2, the J gene TRBJ2-3, with 9 bases fitting TRBD2. The CDR3 totals 15 residues. Germline V lookup: CDR1 SGHTA, CDR2 FQGNSA. With 5 bases clipped from V and 0 bases from J, the junction kept 3 bases outside the gene matches. CDR3 region: CASSATSGSTDTQYF. The CDR3 bases are TGTGCCAGCAGCGCCACTAGCGGGAGCACAGATACGCAGTATTTT.